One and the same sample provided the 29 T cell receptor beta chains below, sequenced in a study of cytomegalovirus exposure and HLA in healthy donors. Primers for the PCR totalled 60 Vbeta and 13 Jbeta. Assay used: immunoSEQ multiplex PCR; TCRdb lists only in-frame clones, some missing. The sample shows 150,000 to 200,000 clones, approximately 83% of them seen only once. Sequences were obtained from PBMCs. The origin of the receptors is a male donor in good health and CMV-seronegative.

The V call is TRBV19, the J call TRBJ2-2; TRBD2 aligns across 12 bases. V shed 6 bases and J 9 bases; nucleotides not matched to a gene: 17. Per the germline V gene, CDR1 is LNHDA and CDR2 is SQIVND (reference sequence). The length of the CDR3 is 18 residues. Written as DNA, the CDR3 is TGTGCCAGTAGCGAGACCTCTACTAGCGGGGGGCTTCGCCGGGAGCTGTTTTTT. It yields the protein CASSETSTSGGLRRELFF.

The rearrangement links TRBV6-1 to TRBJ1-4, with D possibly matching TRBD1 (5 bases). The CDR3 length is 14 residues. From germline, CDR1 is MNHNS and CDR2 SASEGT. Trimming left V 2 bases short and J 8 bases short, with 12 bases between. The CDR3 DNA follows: TGTGCCAGCAGTGAACTCCCAGGGAAAGAAAAACTGTTTTTT. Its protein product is CASSELPGKEKLFF.

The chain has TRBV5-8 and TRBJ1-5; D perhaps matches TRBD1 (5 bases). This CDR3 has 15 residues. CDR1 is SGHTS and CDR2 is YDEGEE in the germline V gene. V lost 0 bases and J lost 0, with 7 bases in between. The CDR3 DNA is TGTGCCAGCAGCTTGGCGGGGGTTAGCAATCAGCCCCAGCATTTT. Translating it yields CASSLAGVSNQPQHF. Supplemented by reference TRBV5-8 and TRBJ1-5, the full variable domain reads EAGVTQSPTHLIKTRGQQATLRCSPISGHTSVYWYQQALGLGLQFLLWYDEGEERNRGNFPPRFSGRQFPNYSSELNVNALELEDSALYLCASSLAGVSNQPQHFGDGTRLSIL.

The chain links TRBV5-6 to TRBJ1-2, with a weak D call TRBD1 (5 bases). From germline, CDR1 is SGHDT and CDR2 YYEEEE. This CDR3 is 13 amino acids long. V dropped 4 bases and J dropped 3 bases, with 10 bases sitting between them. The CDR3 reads CASSLTGHYGYTF. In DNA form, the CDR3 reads TGTGCCAGCAGCCTCACAGGTCACTATGGCTACACCTTC. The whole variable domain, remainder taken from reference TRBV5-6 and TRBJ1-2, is DAGVTQSPTHLIKTRGQQVTLRCSPKSGHDTVSWYQQALGQGPQFIFQYYEEEERQRGNFPDRFSGHQFPNYSSELNVNALLLGDSALYLCASSLTGHYGYTFGSGTRLTVV.

CDR3 sequence (DNA): TGTGCCACCAGCAGAGGAACAGGCAGTCGCTCTGGAAACACCATATATTTT. Encoded protein: CATSRGTGSRSGNTIYF. The chain uses TRBV15 and TRBJ1-3, with D maybe TRBD1 (5 bases). The CDR3 loop spans 17 amino acids. Germline V lookup: CDR1 LNHNV, CDR2 YYDKDF (reference sequence). V shed 1 base and J shed 0 bases, with 13 bases lying between them.

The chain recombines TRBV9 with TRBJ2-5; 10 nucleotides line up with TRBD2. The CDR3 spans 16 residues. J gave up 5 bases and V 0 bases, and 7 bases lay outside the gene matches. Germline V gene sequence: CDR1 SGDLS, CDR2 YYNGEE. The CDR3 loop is CASSVGSGRAAETQYF. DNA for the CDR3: TGTGCCAGCAGCGTAGGGAGCGGGAGGGCCGCCGAGACCCAGTACTTC.

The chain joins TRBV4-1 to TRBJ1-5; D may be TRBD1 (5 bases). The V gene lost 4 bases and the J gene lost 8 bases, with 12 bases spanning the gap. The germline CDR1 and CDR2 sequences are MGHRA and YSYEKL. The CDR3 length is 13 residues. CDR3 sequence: CASSRGGLEPQHF. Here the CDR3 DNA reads TGCGCCAGCAGCCGGGGCGGCTTGGAGCCCCAGCATTTT.

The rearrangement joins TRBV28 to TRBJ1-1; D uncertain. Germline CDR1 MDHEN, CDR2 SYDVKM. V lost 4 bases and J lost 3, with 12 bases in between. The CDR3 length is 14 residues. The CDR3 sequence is CASSSHRDYTEAFF. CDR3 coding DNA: TGTGCCAGCAGTTCCCATCGGGATTACACTGAAGCTTTCTTT.

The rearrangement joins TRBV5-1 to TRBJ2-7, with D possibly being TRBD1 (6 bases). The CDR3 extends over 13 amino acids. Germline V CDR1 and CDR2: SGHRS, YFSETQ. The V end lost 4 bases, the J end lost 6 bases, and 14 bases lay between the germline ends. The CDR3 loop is CASSQGTPTEQYF. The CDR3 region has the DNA TGCGCCAGCAGCCAGGGGACCCCTACCGAGCAGTACTTC.

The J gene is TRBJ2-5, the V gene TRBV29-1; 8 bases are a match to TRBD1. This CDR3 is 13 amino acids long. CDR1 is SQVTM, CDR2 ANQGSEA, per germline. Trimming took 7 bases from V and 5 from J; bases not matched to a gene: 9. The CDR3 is CSGGDRRWETQYF. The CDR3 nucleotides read TGCAGCGGTGGGGACAGGAGATGGGAGACCCAGTACTTC.

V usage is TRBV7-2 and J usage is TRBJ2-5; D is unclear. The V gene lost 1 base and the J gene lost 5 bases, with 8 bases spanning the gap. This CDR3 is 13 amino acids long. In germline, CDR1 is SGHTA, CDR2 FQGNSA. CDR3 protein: CASSLDPRETQYF. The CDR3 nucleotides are TGTGCCAGCAGCTTAGATCCGCGTGAGACCCAGTACTTC.

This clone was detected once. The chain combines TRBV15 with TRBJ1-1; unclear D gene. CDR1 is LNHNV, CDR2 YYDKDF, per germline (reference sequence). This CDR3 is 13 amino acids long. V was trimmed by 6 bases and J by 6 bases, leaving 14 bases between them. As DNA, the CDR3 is TGTGCCACCAGAACGAGGTCCTTCGCTGAAGCTTTCTTT. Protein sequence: CATRTRSFAEAFF.

DNA for the CDR3: TGTGCCAGCAGTTTAACAGGGGGGTACAATGAGCAGTTCTTC. It translates to CASSLTGGYNEQFF. V gene TRBV28 combines with J gene TRBJ2-1, with TRBD1 matching 8 bases. The CDR3 has 14 residues. Germline values: CDR1 MDHEN, CDR2 SYDVKM. V was pared by 2 bases and J by 4 bases, with 1 base of the junction left unmatched.

The CDR3 DNA sequence: TGTGCCAGCAGCGTAACAGGGAGGGACGAGCAGTACTTC. It is translated as CASSVTGRDEQYF. J is TRBJ2-7 and V is TRBV9; weak D call: TRBD2 (7 bases). V lost 1 base, J lost 5 bases, and 10 bases lay in between. The CDR3 runs to 13 residues. Germline loops: CDR1 SGDLS, CDR2 YYNGEE.

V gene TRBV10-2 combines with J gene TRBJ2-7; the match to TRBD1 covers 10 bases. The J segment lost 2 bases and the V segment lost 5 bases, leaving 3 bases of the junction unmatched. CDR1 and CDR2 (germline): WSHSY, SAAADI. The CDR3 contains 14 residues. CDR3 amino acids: CASSWTGGTYEQYF. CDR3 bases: TGCGCCAGCAGTTGGACAGGGGGAACCTACGAGCAGTACTTC.

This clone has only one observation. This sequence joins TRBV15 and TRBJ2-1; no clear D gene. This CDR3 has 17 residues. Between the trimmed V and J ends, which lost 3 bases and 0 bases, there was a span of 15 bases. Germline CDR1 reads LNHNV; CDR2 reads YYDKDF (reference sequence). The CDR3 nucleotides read TGTGCCACCAGCAGCGATAGCTTACCCAGCTCCTACAATGAGCAGTTCTTC. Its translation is CATSSDSLPSSYNEQFF. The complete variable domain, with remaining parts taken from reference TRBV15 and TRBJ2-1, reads DAMVIQNPRYQVTQFGKPVTLSCSQTLNHNVMYWYQQKSSQAPKLLFHYYDKDFNNEADTPDNFQSRRPNTSFCFLDIRSPGLGDTAMYLCATSSDSLPSSYNEQFFGPGTRLTVL.

CDR3 sequence reads: CASSPRGRGTDTQYF. The CDR3 DNA follows: TGTGCCAGCAGCCCTAGAGGGCGCGGCACAGATACGCAGTATTTT. The gene calls are TRBV7-4 and TRBJ2-3; D is possibly TRBD2 (5 bases). CDR1 is SGHVT, CDR2 SQSDAQ, per germline. With 5 bases removed from V and 1 base from J, the gap between germline ends came to 13 bases. The CDR3 loop spans 15 amino acids.

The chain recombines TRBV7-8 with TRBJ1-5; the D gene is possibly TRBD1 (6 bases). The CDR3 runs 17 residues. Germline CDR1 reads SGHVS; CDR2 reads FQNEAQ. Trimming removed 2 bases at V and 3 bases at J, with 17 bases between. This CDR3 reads CASSLNPGQSINQPQHF. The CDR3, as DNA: TGTGCCAGCAGCTTAAATCCAGGACAGAGTATCAATCAGCCCCAGCATTTT.

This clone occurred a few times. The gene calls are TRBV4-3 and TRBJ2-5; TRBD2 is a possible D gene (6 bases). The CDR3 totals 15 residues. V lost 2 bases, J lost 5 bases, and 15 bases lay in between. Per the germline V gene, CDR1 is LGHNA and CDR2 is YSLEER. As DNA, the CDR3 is TGCGCCAGCAGCCAACGGACCCAAAGCGGGGAGACCCAGTACTTC. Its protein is CASSQRTQSGETQYF.

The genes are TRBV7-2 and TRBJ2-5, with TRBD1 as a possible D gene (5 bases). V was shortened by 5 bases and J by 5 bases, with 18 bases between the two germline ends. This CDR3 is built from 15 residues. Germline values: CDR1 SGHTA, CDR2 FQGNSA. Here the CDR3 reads CASSRTGASRETQYF. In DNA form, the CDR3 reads TGTGCCAGCAGCCGTACTGGGGCCTCACGGGAGACCCAGTACTTC.

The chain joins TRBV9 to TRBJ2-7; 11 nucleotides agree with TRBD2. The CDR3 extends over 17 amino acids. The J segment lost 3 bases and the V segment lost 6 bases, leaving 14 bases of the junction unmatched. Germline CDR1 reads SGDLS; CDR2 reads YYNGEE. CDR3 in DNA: TGTGCCAGCACCCCCTTAGCGGGAGGGCCGGAAGGCTACGAGCAGTACTTC. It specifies CASTPLAGGPEGYEQYF.

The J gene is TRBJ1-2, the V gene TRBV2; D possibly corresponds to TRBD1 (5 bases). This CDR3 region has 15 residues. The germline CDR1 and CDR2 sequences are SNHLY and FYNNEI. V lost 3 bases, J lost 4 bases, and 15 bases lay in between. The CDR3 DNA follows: TGTGCCAGCAGTGATACGGCGGGGCAGGCCTATGGCTACACCTTC. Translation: CASSDTAGQAYGYTF.

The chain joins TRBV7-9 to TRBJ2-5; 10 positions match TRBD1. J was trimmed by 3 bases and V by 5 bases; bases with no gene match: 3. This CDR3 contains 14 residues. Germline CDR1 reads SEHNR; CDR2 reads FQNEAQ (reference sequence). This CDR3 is CASSPGQGEETQYF. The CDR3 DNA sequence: TGTGCCAGCAGCCCCGGACAGGGGGAAGAGACCCAGTACTTC. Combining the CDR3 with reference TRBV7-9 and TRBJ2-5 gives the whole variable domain DTGVSQNPRHKITKRGQNVTFRCDPISEHNRLYWYRQTLGQGPEFLTYFQNEAQLEKSRLLSDRFSAERPKGSFSTLEIQRTEQGDSAMYLCASSPGQGEETQYFGPGTRLLVL.

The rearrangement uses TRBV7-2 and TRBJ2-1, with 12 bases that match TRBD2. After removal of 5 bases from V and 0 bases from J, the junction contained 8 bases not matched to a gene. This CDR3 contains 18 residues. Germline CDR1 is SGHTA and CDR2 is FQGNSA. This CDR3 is CASSPRLAGVLSYNEQFF. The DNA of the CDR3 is TGTGCCAGCAGCCCTCGACTAGCGGGGGTCCTCTCCTACAATGAGCAGTTCTTC.

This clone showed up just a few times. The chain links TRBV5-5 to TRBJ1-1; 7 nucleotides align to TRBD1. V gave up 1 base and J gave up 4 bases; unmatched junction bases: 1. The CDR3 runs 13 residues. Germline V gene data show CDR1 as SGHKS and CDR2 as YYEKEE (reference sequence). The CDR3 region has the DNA TGTGCCAGCAGCTTGAGGGGGCTCACTGAAGCTTTCTTT. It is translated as CASSLRGLTEAFF.

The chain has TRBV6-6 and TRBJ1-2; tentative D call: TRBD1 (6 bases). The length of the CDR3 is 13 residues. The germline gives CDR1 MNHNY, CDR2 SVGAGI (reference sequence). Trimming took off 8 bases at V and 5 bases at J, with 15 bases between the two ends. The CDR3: CASLNPGTYGYTF. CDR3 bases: TGTGCCAGCCTTAACCCCGGGACATATGGCTACACCTTC.

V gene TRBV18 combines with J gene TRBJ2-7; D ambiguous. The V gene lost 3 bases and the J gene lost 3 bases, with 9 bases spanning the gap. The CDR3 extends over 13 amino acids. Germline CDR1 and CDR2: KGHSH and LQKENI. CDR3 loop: CASSPNFNYEQYF. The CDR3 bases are TGTGCCAGCTCACCGAACTTTAACTACGAGCAGTACTTC.

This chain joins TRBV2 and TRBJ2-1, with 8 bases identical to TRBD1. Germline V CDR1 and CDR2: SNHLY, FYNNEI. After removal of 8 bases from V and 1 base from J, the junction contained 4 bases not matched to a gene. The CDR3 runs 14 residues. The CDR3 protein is CASVRTGSYNEQFF. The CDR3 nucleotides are TGTGCCAGCGTGAGGACAGGGTCCTACAATGAGCAGTTCTTC.

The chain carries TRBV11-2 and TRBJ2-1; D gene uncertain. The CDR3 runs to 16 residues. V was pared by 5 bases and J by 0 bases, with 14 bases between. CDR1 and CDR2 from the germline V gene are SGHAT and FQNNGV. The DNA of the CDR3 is TGTGCCAGCAGCCGTCGCACAGCAAGCTCCTACAATGAGCAGTTCTTC. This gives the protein CASSRRTASSYNEQFF.